This is a list of T cell receptor beta chains from one sample in a study of post-analysis software for immune sequencing data. TCRdb called the PCR reads again in MiXCR, with one record for every CDR3 protein. The sample shows roughly 870,000 distinct CDR3 sequences, around 53% of them seen only once. Material for sequencing was blood. Every receptor here comes from a girl between 5 and 17 years old with multiple sclerosis. Each CDR3 is given with its conserved first and last residue. The D gene is left open where the match is weak. Rows may omit the clone size; those that give it use once, few, many or a size class.

V gene,D gene,J gene,clone size,CDR3 protein,CDR3 DNA
TRBV6-2/TRBV6-3,NA,TRBJ2-1,NA,CASSYVRVRNEQFF,TGTGCCAGCAGTTACGTGCGGGTGCGGAATGAGCAGTTCTTC
TRBV5-1,NA,TRBJ1-5,NA,CASSLGGHNQPQHF,TGCGCCAGCAGCTTGGGGGGCCATAATCAGCCCCAGCATTTT
TRBV5-1,NA,TRBJ2-1,once,CASSLNRDGYNEQFF,TGCGCCAGCAGCTTGAACAGAGACGGTTACAATGAGCAGTTCTTC
TRBV5-6,TRBD1,TRBJ2-5,NA,CASSLGTGITEQYF,TGTGCCAGCAGCTTGGGGACAGGCATTACGGAGCAGTACTTC
TRBV5-1,NA,TRBJ2-1,NA,CASSEDTPSYNEQFF,TGCGCCAGCAGCGAGGACACACCCTCCTACAATGAGCAGTTCTTC
TRBV29-1,TRBD1,TRBJ2-3,NA,CSVDRRGRPDTQYF,TGCAGCGTTGACCGCAGGGGGCGTCCAGATACGCAGTATTTT
TRBV7-9,NA,TRBJ2-3,NA,CASSPMSTDTQYF,TGTGCCAGCAGCCCCATGAGCACAGATACGCAGTATTTT
TRBV12-3/TRBV12-4,NA,TRBJ1-1,few,CASSRGGRTEAFF,TGTGCCAGCAGCAGAGGCGGTAGAACTGAAGCTTTCTTT
TRBV7-2,NA,TRBJ2-5,NA,CASSTEKGTQYF,TGTGCCAGCAGCACCGAGAAGGGGACCCAGTACTTC
TRBV20-1,NA,TRBJ2-5,NA,CSARAENQETQYF,TGCAGTGCTAGAGCGGAAAACCAAGAGACCCAGTACTTC
TRBV20-1,NA,TRBJ2-1,NA,CSAATRGWNYNEQFF,TGCAGTGCGGCGACACGGGGGTGGAACTACAATGAGCAGTTCTTC
TRBV3-1,NA,TRBJ1-2,few,CASSHLGLYGYTF,TGTGCCAGCAGCCACTTGGGGCTCTATGGCTACACCTTC
TRBV20-1,NA,TRBJ1-2,once,CSASPQGGYGYTF,TGCAGTGCTAGCCCCCAGGGTGGCTATGGCTACACCTTC
TRBV6-5,NA,TRBJ2-7,NA,CASRLLQDSYEQYF,TGTGCCAGCAGACTCCTCCAGGACTCCTACGAGCAGTACTTC
TRBV6-6,NA,TRBJ1-2,NA,CASTPGSRNYGYTF,TGTGCCAGCACCCCCGGCAGCCGAAACTATGGCTACACCTTC
TRBV29-1,NA,TRBJ1-2,NA,CSAKGDYYGYTF,TGCAGCGCAAAAGGGGACTACTATGGCTACACCTTC
TRBV20-1,NA,TRBJ2-1,NA,CSAPPGVAAYNEQFF,TGCAGTGCTCCGCCCGGAGTAGCGGCGTACAATGAGCAGTTCTTC
TRBV18,NA,TRBJ1-4,NA,CASSTGTVGLNEKLFF,TGTGCCAGCTCAACCGGGACGGTGGGTCTTAATGAAAAACTGTTTTTT
TRBV12-3/TRBV12-4,TRBD1,TRBJ2-1,few,CATAGTVKGDEQFF,TGTGCCACCGCCGGGACAGTAAAGGGGGATGAGCAGTTCTTC
TRBV3-1,TRBD2,TRBJ2-5,few,CASSPLLAAQETQYF,TGTGCCAGCAGCCCTCTACTAGCGGCCCAAGAGACCCAGTACTTC
TRBV5-1,NA,TRBJ1-1,NA,CASSLEAGVLTEAFF,TGCGCCAGCAGCTTGGAAGCGGGAGTCCTCACTGAAGCTTTCTTT
TRBV20-1,NA,TRBJ2-3,few,CSARYPSDTQYF,TGCAGTGCTAGGTACCCGTCAGATACGCAGTATTTT
TRBV3-1,NA,TRBJ2-5,NA,CASSQGLGDLHRREQYF,TGTGCCAGCAGCCAAGGTCTCGGGGACTTACATCGTCGGGAGCAGTACTTC
TRBV9,TRBD2,TRBJ2-7,once,CASSPAGGRESEQYF,TGTGCCAGCAGCCCAGCAGGAGGGCGGGAGAGCGAGCAGTACTTC
TRBV4-1,TRBD2,TRBJ2-7,NA,CASSLIALASGGLGSYEQYF,TGCGCCAGCAGCCTCATAGCCCTAGCTAGCGGGGGCCTCGGATCCTACGAGCAGTACTTC
TRBV5-1,NA,TRBJ2-7,few,CASSLMSSYEQYF,TGCGCCAGCAGCTTGATGAGCTCCTACGAGCAGTACTTC
TRBV6-1,TRBD2,TRBJ2-3,NA,CASSRQWREGLTDTQYF,TGTGCCAGCAGTCGCCAGTGGCGGGAGGGCCTGACAGATACGCAGTATTTT
TRBV5-1,NA,TRBJ2-2,NA,CASSLALTPSGELFF,TGCGCCAGCAGCTTGGCCCTGACACCATCCGGGGAGCTGTTTTTT
TRBV2,NA,TRBJ2-7,NA,CASHPIRSTAYEQYF,TGTGCCAGCCACCCCATTAGATCGACAGCCTACGAGCAGTACTTC
TRBV6-2/TRBV6-3,NA,TRBJ1-5,NA,CASSYSPAWSNQPQHF,TGTGCCAGCAGTTACTCCCCGGCGTGGAGCAATCAGCCCCAGCATTTT
TRBV20-1,NA,TRBJ2-2,NA,CSASSGGTGELFF,TGCAGTGCCAGCTCCGGAGGGACCGGGGAGCTGTTTTTT